The rows below give T cell receptor beta chains drawn from one sample of a study of blood T cells in healthy people across ages. Each CDR3 protein gets one entry after TCRdb re-called the 5' RACE reads with MiXCR. The sample has around 1,000,000 distinct CDR3 sequences, around 27% seen once. A further study also used this sample, focusing on T cells of mothers and their children.

Sequenced material: blood. The origin of the receptors is a girl aged 2 to 9 in good health. Both conserved end residues are part of each CDR3. The order of the fields is V gene, clone size, D gene, J gene, CDR3 DNA, CDR3 protein. D genes are given only for firm matches. The size field is filled for only some rows; it gives once, few, many or a size class.

TRBV3-1	-	-	TRBJ1-1	TGTGCCAGCAGCCAACAGGGGAGGACTGAAGCTTTCTTT	CASSQQGRTEAFF
TRBV20-1	-	-	TRBJ2-7	TGCAGTGCTGTCTTTGGGTCCACCTTAAGCTACGAGCAGTACTTC	CSAVFGSTLSYEQYF
TRBV7-3	few	-	TRBJ2-5	TGTGCCAGCAGCTTACTGCAGGAGGGAGAGACCCAGTACTTC	CASSLLQEGETQYF
TRBV29-1	-	-	TRBJ2-5	TGCAGCGTTGAAGAGGTTTTACAAGAGACCCAGTACTTC	CSVEEVLQETQYF
TRBV6-5	few	-	TRBJ2-5	TGTGCCAGCAGTACTGGGGGGAGGGACAAGGGGGAGACCCAGTACTTC	CASSTGGRDKGETQYF
TRBV12-3/TRBV12-4	-	-	TRBJ1-2	TGTGCCAGCCGGAAGGGAGGCAAAGCTAACTATGGCTACACCTTC	CASRKGGKANYGYTF
TRBV20-1	-	-	TRBJ2-5	TGCAGTGCTACCTTTGAGACCCAGTACTTC	CSATFETQYF
TRBV11-2	-	-	TRBJ1-1	TGTGCCAGCAGCTCTCAGACGGGGCAGGGGAACACTGAAGCTTTCTTT	CASSSQTGQGNTEAFF
TRBV4-1	few	-	TRBJ1-2	TGCGCCAGCAGCCAAGATTCGTATAACTATGGCTACACCTTC	CASSQDSYNYGYTF
TRBV29-1	few	-	TRBJ1-1	TGCAGCGTTCGACCCCGGCTTATGAACACTGAAGCTTTCTTT	CSVRPRLMNTEAFF
TRBV3-1	-	-	TRBJ2-6	TGTGCCAGCAGCCAGGCTCCGGGAGCTGGGGCCAACGTCCTGACTTTC	CASSQAPGAGANVLTF
TRBV24-1	-	TRBD1	TRBJ2-3	TGTGCCACCAGTGTCGGACAGGGGTTTGGAACAGATACGCAGTATTTT	CATSVGQGFGTDTQYF
TRBV10-3	few	-	TRBJ1-5	TGTGCCACAGGCACAGGGAATAGCAATCAGCCCCAGCATTTT	CATGTGNSNQPQHF
TRBV12-3/TRBV12-4	-	-	TRBJ2-1	TGTGCCAGCAGTTCCCGGGAGCCGCGGGAGCAGTTCTTC	CASSSREPREQFF
TRBV7-2	-	-	TRBJ1-2	TGTGCCAGCAGCTTTAAGGGGGACTATGGCTACACCTTC	CASSFKGDYGYTF
TRBV4-1	-	TRBD2	TRBJ2-1	TGCGCCAGCAGCCAAGTTCCGACAGCGGGAGGGCCTTACAATGAGCAGTTCTTC	CASSQVPTAGGPYNEQFF
TRBV20-1	-	-	TRBJ2-1	TGCAGTGCTAGACAAATCGGTTCCTACAATGAGCAGTTCTTC	CSARQIGSYNEQFF
TRBV2	-	TRBD1	TRBJ1-2	TGTGCCAGCAGTGTTTTACAGGGGAGTTATGGCCACACCTTC	CASSVLQGSYGHTF
TRBV5-1	few	-	TRBJ2-1	TGCGCCAGCAGCTTCGGGGTGGCGAATGAGCAGTTCTTC	CASSFGVANEQFF
TRBV11-2	-	TRBD2	TRBJ2-5	TGTGCCAGCAGCCCAGAGATGACTAGCGTGCGCGTGACCCAGTACTTC	CASSPEMTSVRVTQYF
TRBV5-1	few	TRBD1	TRBJ2-3	TGCGCCAGCAGCCCGGACAGGGTGACAGATACGCAGTGTTTT	CASSPDRVTDTQCF
TRBV10-3	-	-	TRBJ1-2	TGTGCCATCAAGGGCAGGGTGGCTGATGGCTACACCTTC	CAIKGRVADGYTF
TRBV11-2	few	-	TRBJ1-4	TGTGCCAGCAGCTTATTTACTACAGCCTTTGCAACTAATGAAAAACTGTTTTTT	CASSLFTTAFATNEKLFF
TRBV18	few	TRBD2	TRBJ2-1	TGTGCCAGCTCACCAGGCCGGGAGGGCCTAAATGAGCAGTTCTTC	CASSPGREGLNEQFF
TRBV20-1	-	-	TRBJ2-1	TGCAGTGCTAGAGATCTGAATATACAGCTATACAATGAGCAGTTCTTC	CSARDLNIQLYNEQFF
TRBV7-9	-	-	TRBJ2-4	TGTGCCAGCAGTTCCCGGGACCCACCGAGCATTCAGTACTTC	CASSSRDPPSIQYF
TRBV4-1	few	TRBD2	TRBJ2-3	TGCGCCAGCAGCCAAGAGCGGGCGGGAGCAACAGATACGCAGTATTTT	CASSQERAGATDTQYF
TRBV21-1	few	-	TRBJ2-5	TGTGCCAGCAGCAAAGTACTTCACAGGCCCCAAGAGACCCAGTACTTC	CASSKVLHRPQETQYF
TRBV24-1	few	-	TRBJ2-5	TGTGCCACCAGTGCCGACCAGACAGGTGACCTAGGGGAGCAGTACTTC	CATSADQTGDLGEQYF
TRBV10-3	once	TRBD1	TRBJ1-1	TGTGCCGTCGCGAGGACAGGGAACACTGAAGCTTTCTTT	CAVARTGNTEAFF
TRBV24-1	-	-	TRBJ2-3	TGTGCCACCAGTGATTTAGACAGGACCAGCACAGATACGCAGTATTTT	CATSDLDRTSTDTQYF
TRBV4-3	few	TRBD2	TRBJ2-1	TGCGCCAGCAGCCACATTAAGTCCGGGACTAGGCAGTTCTTC	CASSHIKSGTRQFF
TRBV3-1	-	-	TRBJ1-2	TGTGCCAGCAGCCAAGGATGGGACGTTATACACTTC	CASSQGWDVIHF
TRBV9	-	-	TRBJ2-5	TGTGCCAGCAGCGTAGGGGGTGTAGACGAGACCCAGTACTTC	CASSVGGVDETQYF
TRBV27	-	TRBD2	TRBJ2-3	TGTGCCAGCAGTTTTCTTCAGCGGGATGAGTCAGATACGCAGTATTTT	CASSFLQRDESDTQYF
TRBV12-5	few	TRBD1	TRBJ1-5	TGTGCTAGTGGTTCAAGTCCCCGGGACAGCGACTATCATAGCAATCAGCCCCAGCATTTT	CASGSSPRDSDYHSNQPQHF
TRBV13	-	-	TRBJ2-7	TGTGCCAGCAGCCCAGGGAGAAAGAACTCCTACGAGCAGTACTTC	CASSPGRKNSYEQYF
TRBV29-1	-	TRBD2	TRBJ2-5	TGCAGCCTGGGGACTAGCAGTAGTCAAGAGACCCAGTACTTC	CSLGTSSSQETQYF
TRBV12-3/TRBV12-4	few	TRBD2	TRBJ2-7	TGTGCCAGCAGTTTAATAGCGGGAGCTCTCGAGCAGTACTTC	CASSLIAGALEQYF
TRBV7-9	-	TRBD1	TRBJ2-3	TGTGCCAGCAGCCCTCCGGACAGGGGCATCTTAGATACGCAGTATTTT	CASSPPDRGILDTQYF
TRBV5-1	few	-	TRBJ2-1	TGCGCCAGCAGCTTGGATAGTTTCGCGGATGAGCAGTTCTTC	CASSLDSFADEQFF
TRBV6-5	few	TRBD2	TRBJ2-7	TGTGCCAGCAGCTCGGGTCCTAGCGGGAGGCACGAGCAGTACTTC	CASSSGPSGRHEQYF
TRBV6-2/TRBV6-3	-	-	TRBJ1-1	TGTGCCAGCACCCCAGGGTGGAGGAACACTGAAGCTTTCTTT	CASTPGWRNTEAFF
TRBV12-3/TRBV12-4	-	-	TRBJ2-6	TGTGCCAGCACCCCGGAGCCCGGGGCCAACGTCCTGACTTTC	CASTPEPGANVLTF
TRBV12-3/TRBV12-4	once	-	TRBJ2-2	TGTGCCAGCAGTTTAGAACAGGGAGTGGACGGGGAGCTGTTTTTT	CASSLEQGVDGELFF
TRBV20-1	-	-	TRBJ2-6	TGCAGTGCTAGACACCCCTCTGGGGCCAACGTCCTGACTTTC	CSARHPSGANVLTF
TRBV4-1	-	TRBD1	TRBJ2-1	TGCGCCAGCTCCCAGGGACAGGGAATCGTCAATGAGCAGTTCTTC	CASSQGQGIVNEQFF
TRBV12-3/TRBV12-4	-	TRBD2	TRBJ2-1	TGTGCCAGCGTCTGGGGCGGGAGGACCATCGTTTACAATGAGCAGTTCTTC	CASVWGGRTIVYNEQFF
TRBV4-1	few	-	TRBJ2-1	TGCGCCAGCAGCCAAGAACACCAACGTTGGGATGAGCAGTTCTTC	CASSQEHQRWDEQFF
TRBV28	few	-	TRBJ2-4	TGTGCCAGCAGTTTACGAAGAGAGGACATTCCTTTAATCAACATTCAGTACTTC	CASSLRREDIPLINIQYF
TRBV11-3	few	-	TRBJ2-7	TGTGCCAGCAGCTTATCTGGAGTTCGGGGAAGCTTCTACGAGCAGTACTTC	CASSLSGVRGSFYEQYF
TRBV20-1	-	-	TRBJ1-1	TGCAGTGCTACCCCGTTGGTGAACACTGAAGCTTTCTTT	CSATPLVNTEAFF
TRBV2	-	-	TRBJ2-1	TGTGCCAGCAGCCATATGACAGGTGATGAGCAGTTCTTC	CASSHMTGDEQFF
TRBV3-1	-	-	TRBJ2-7	TGTGCCAGCAGCGGGGCCAGGAACGAGCAGTACTTC	CASSGARNEQYF
TRBV27	-	TRBD1	TRBJ2-7	TGTGCCAGCAGTTTAGCTGACAGGGTTGACGAGCAGTACTTC	CASSLADRVDEQYF